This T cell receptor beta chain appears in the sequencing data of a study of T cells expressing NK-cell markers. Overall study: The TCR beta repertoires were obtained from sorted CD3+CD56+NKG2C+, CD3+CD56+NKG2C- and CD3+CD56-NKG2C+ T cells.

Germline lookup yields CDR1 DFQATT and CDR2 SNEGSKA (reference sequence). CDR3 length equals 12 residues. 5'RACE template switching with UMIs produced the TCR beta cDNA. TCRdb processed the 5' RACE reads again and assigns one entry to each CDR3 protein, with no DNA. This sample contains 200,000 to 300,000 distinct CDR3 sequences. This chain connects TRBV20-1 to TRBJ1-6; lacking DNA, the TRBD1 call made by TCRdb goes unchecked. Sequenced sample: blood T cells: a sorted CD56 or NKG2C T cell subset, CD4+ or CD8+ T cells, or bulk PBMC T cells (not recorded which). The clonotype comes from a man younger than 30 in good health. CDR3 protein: CSAREGVTPLHF.